This is a list of T cell receptor beta chains from one sample in a study of blood T cell repertoires in COVID-19. Measured with immunoSEQ multiplex PCR; TCRdb has only the in-frame clones, and not every one. Among 90,000 to 100,000 clones listed, around 80% were seen once. The specimen sequenced was peripheral blood. Source of these receptors: a man aged 55-75 years with acute or convalescent COVID-19. Each CDR3 is given with its conserved first and last residue. D genes are given only for firm matches. Part of the rows lack a size; the others show once, few, many or a class for expanded clones.

NA	TRBV5-1	TRBJ2-7	TRBD1	CASSYRTGRAYEQYF	TGCGCCAGCAGCTATAGGACAGGGAGAGCCTACGAGCAGTACTTC
few	TRBV6-5	TRBJ1-3	NA	CASRTDGNTIYF	TGTGCCAGCAGGACAGATGGAAACACCATATATTTT
NA	TRBV19	TRBJ1-1	TRBD1	CASTDRGRTEAFF	TGTGCCAGTACCGACAGGGGGCGAACTGAAGCTTTCTTT
NA	TRBV5-6	TRBJ1-1	TRBD1	CASSRDRANTEAFF	TGTGCCAGCAGCCGAGACAGGGCGAACACTGAAGCTTTCTTT
NA	TRBV6-5	TRBJ1-1	NA	CASSYSRQFPSEAFF	TGTGCCAGCAGTTACTCGCGACAATTCCCTTCTGAAGCTTTCTTT
NA	TRBV7-8	TRBJ1-1	NA	CASSPLGTGTRAFF	TGTGCCAGCAGCCCCCTAGGGACTGGTACTAGAGCTTTCTTT
NA	TRBV13	TRBJ2-1	TRBD2	CASSTLAGGGVNEQFF	TGTGCCAGCAGTACCCTGGCGGGAGGGGGGGTGAATGAGCAGTTCTTC
NA	TRBV24-1	TRBJ1-1	TRBD1	CATATGTGNTEAFF	TGTGCCACAGCTACCGGGACAGGGAACACTGAAGCTTTCTTT
NA	TRBV6-5	TRBJ1-2	NA	CASSLTAATNYGYTF	TGTGCCAGCAGCCTCACAGCAGCTACTAACTATGGCTACACCTTC
NA	TRBV7-6	TRBJ2-1	TRBD1	CASSRQGGFSYNEQFF	TGTGCCAGCAGTAGACAGGGGGGGTTCTCCTACAATGAGCAGTTCTTC
NA	TRBV29-1	TRBJ1-1	TRBD1	CSAHRGENTEAFF	TGCAGCGCACACAGGGGAGAGAACACTGAAGCTTTCTTT
NA	TRBV6-2/TRBV6-3	TRBJ2-1	NA	CASSYTLSGIPYNEQFF	TGTGCCAGCAGTTACACGTTGTCGGGAATTCCCTACAATGAGCAGTTCTTC
NA	TRBV5-4	TRBJ1-2	NA	CASSLANGDILGNGYTF	TGTGCCAGCAGCTTGGCCAACGGGGACATTCTGGGGAACGGCTACACCTTC
NA	TRBV7-2	TRBJ2-5	NA	CASSPQQGSGETQYF	TGTGCCAGCAGCCCGCAACAGGGATCGGGGGAGACCCAGTACTTC
NA	TRBV11-3	TRBJ2-5	NA	CASSGLQETQYF	TGTGCCAGCAGCGGACTCCAAGAGACCCAGTACTTC
few	TRBV27	TRBJ1-5	NA	CASSPFSGNQPQHF	TGTGCCAGCAGCCCTTTCAGCGGCAATCAGCCCCAGCATTTT
NA	TRBV6-5	TRBJ2-1	TRBD1	CASSYSGTGGSPFF	TGTGCCAGCAGTTACTCCGGGACAGGGGGGAGCCCGTTCTTC
NA	TRBV5-6	TRBJ1-2	TRBD1	CASSRRERQGVGGYTF	TGTGCCAGCAGCCGGCGAGAGAGGCAGGGGGTCGGGGGCTACACCTTC
NA	TRBV11-2	TRBJ2-1	NA	CASSLVAIYNEQFF	TGTGCCAGCAGCTTAGTAGCTATCTACAATGAGCAGTTCTTC
NA	TRBV10-3	TRBJ2-3	TRBD2	CAISEFPPSGNTQYF	TGTGCCATCAGTGAGTTCCCCCCTAGCGGGAATACGCAGTATTTT
few	TRBV5-1	TRBJ1-2	TRBD1	CASSPRQGPGYTF	TGCGCCAGCAGCCCTCGACAGGGACCTGGCTACACCTTC
few	TRBV11-2	TRBJ2-7	TRBD1	CASSLTGGPYEQYF	TGTGCCAGCAGCTTAACAGGGGGCCCCTACGAGCAGTACTTC
NA	TRBV12-5	TRBJ2-7	TRBD1	CASGPGTGFYEQYF	TGTGCTAGTGGTCCCGGGACAGGGTTCTACGAGCAGTACTTC
NA	TRBV9	TRBJ2-1	NA	CASCRGGQDYNEQFF	TGTGCCAGCTGCCGGGGAGGACAGGACTACAATGAGCAGTTCTTC
NA	TRBV5-8	TRBJ2-1	TRBD1	CASSVGDSFTYNEQFF	TGTGCCAGCAGCGTCGGGGACAGCTTCACCTACAATGAGCAGTTCTTC
NA	TRBV4-1	TRBJ1-2	TRBD1	CASSQTPEQGGYGYTF	TGCGCCAGCAGCCAGACCCCCGAACAGGGGGGCTATGGCTACACCTTC
few	TRBV2	TRBJ2-5	NA	CASSENLLAGTQYF	TGTGCCAGCAGTGAAAACCTCCTCGCAGGGACCCAGTACTTC
NA	TRBV27	TRBJ2-5	NA	CASSNRGRLAGFQETQYF	TGTGCCAGCAGTAACAGGGGGCGGCTAGCGGGGTTCCAAGAGACCCAGTACTTC
NA	TRBV11-3	TRBJ1-1	NA	CASNRGVRPDTEAFF	TGTGCCAGCAACCGAGGTGTGCGCCCGGACACTGAAGCTTTCTTT
NA	TRBV7-8	TRBJ2-1	TRBD2	CASRLTSGTSSYNEQFF	TGTGCCAGCAGACTGACTAGCGGGACGAGCTCCTACAATGAGCAGTTCTTC
few	TRBV7-9	TRBJ1-3	NA	CASSATQGSGNTIYF	TGTGCCAGCAGCGCCACCCAGGGATCTGGAAACACCATATATTTT
NA	TRBV27	TRBJ2-7	NA	CASSWGDGAYEQYF	TGTGCCAGCAGTTGGGGAGATGGAGCCTACGAGCAGTACTTC
few	TRBV10-3	TRBJ1-4	TRBD1	CAISTGQGSEKLFF	TGTGCCATCAGTACGGGACAGGGATCGGAAAAACTGTTTTTT
NA	TRBV25-1	TRBJ1-5	TRBD1	CASSETGGSNQPQHF	TGTGCCAGCAGTGAAACAGGGGGAAGCAATCAGCCCCAGCATTTT
NA	TRBV15	TRBJ1-1	NA	CATSRDVGGMGTEAFF	TGTGCCACCAGCAGAGATGTTGGGGGCATGGGTACTGAAGCTTTCTTT
NA	TRBV19	TRBJ2-1	TRBD2	CASSQLAAGNEQFF	TGTGCCAGTAGTCAACTAGCGGCAGGTAATGAGCAGTTCTTC
NA	TRBV7-2	TRBJ1-1	NA	CASKAQSNTEAFF	TGTGCCAGCAAAGCGCAAAGTAACACTGAAGCTTTCTTT
NA	TRBV12-5	TRBJ1-2	NA	CASGPLPGDGYTF	TGTGCTAGTGGTCCACTCCCGGGGGATGGCTACACCTTC
NA	TRBV21-1	TRBJ2-1	NA	CASSKPRYNEQFF	TGTGCCAGCAGCAAGCCCCGGTACAATGAGCAGTTCTTC
NA	TRBV6-2/TRBV6-3	TRBJ2-1	TRBD1	CASSYGTVREQFF	TGTGCCAGCAGTTACGGGACAGTGCGGGAGCAGTTCTTC
once	TRBV7-2	TRBJ2-5	TRBD1	CASSSGFGTGQETQYF	TGTGCCAGCAGCTCCGGTTTTGGGACAGGACAAGAGACCCAGTACTTC
NA	TRBV5-1	TRBJ1-6	NA	CASSPSYSVYNSPLHF	TGCGCCAGCAGCCCGTCCTACAGTGTATATAATTCACCCCTCCACTTT
NA	TRBV7-2	TRBJ2-1	NA	CASSSSPAEGNEQFF	TGTGCCAGCAGCTCCTCCCCAGCCGAGGGCAATGAGCAGTTCTTC
NA	TRBV9	TRBJ2-2	NA	CASNLGVTGELFF	TGTGCCAGCAACCTAGGGGTTACCGGGGAGCTGTTTTTT
once	TRBV5-8	TRBJ1-1	NA	CASSWGRSAAFF	TGTGCCAGCAGCTGGGGGAGGTCCGCGGCTTTCTTT
NA	TRBV3-1/TRBV3-2	TRBJ1-5	NA	CASSQGGGNQPQHF	TGTGCCAGCAGCCAAGGAGGCGGTAATCAGCCCCAGCATTTT
NA	TRBV21-1	TRBJ2-6	NA	CASSKSVGGCGANVLTF	TGTGCCAGCAGCAAATCCGTGGGGGGGTGCGGGGCCAACGTCCTGACTTTC
once	TRBV4-3	TRBJ2-3	NA	CASSQESPTGSTDTQYF	TGCGCCAGCAGCCAAGAGTCCCCAACAGGGAGCACAGATACGCAGTATTTT
once	TRBV29-1	TRBJ1-2	TRBD1	CSVEKGQGAYGYTF	TGCAGCGTTGAAAAAGGACAGGGGGCTTATGGCTACACCTTC
NA	TRBV6-5	TRBJ1-5	NA	CASSYSAEYQPQHF	TGTGCCAGCAGTTACTCGGCAGAATATCAGCCCCAGCATTTT
NA	TRBV7-2	TRBJ2-3	TRBD2	CASSLVASGLTDTQYF	TGTGCCAGCAGCTTAGTGGCTAGCGGTCTCACAGATACGCAGTATTTT
NA	TRBV18	TRBJ1-1	NA	CASLPNLNTEAFF	TGTGCCAGCCTCCCTAACCTGAACACTGAAGCTTTCTTT
NA	TRBV27	TRBJ2-5	NA	CASSLVRAGGETQYF	TGTGCCAGCAGTTTAGTGAGAGCCGGAGGGGAGACCCAGTACTTC
NA	TRBV6-6	TRBJ2-3	NA	CASSTGGSGTDTQYF	TGTGCCAGCAGTACCGGGGGTAGCGGCACAGATACGCAGTATTTT
NA	TRBV18	TRBJ1-1	TRBD1	CASSPAVTGGNTEAFF	TGTGCCAGCTCACCAGCCGTGACAGGGGGTAACACTGAAGCTTTCTTT